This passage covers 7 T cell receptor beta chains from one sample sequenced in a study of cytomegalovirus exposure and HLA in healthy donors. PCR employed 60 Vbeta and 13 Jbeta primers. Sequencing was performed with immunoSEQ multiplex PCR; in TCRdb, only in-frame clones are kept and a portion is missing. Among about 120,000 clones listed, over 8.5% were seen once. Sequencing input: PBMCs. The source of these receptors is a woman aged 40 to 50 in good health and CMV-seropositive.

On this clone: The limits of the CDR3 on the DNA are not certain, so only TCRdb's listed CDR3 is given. The CDR3 protein is CASSVAAGARIF. The chain uses TRBV2 and TRBJ1-1; the table names TRBD1, a call not compared with the DNA. Germline values: CDR1 SNHLY, CDR2 FYNNEI. The CDR3 is 12 residues long, counting both termini.

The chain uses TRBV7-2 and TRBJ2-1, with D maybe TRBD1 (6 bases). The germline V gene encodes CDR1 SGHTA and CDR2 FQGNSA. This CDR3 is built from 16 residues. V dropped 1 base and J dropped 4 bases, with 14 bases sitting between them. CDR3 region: CASSLVSGAEYNEQFF. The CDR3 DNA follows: TGTGCCAGCAGCTTAGTCTCAGGGGCAGAATACAATGAGCAGTTCTTC.

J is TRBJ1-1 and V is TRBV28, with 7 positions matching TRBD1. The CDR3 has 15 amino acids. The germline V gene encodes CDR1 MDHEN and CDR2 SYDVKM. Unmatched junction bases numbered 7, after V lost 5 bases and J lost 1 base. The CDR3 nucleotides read TGTGCCAGCAGTCCTCCACAGGGGTGGAACACTGAAGCTTTCTTT. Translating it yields CASSPPQGWNTEAFF. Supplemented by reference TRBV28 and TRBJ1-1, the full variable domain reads DVKVTQSSRYLVKRTGEKVFLECVQDMDHENMFWYRQDPGLGLRLIYFSYDVKMKEKGDIPEGYSVSREKKERFSLILESASTNQTSMYLCASSPPQGWNTEAFFGQGTRLTVV.

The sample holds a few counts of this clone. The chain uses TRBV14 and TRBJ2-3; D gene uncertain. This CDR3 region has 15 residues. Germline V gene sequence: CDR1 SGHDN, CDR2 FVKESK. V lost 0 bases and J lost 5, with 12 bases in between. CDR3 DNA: TGTGCCAGCAGCCAAGAATTGCCCTTCAGAGATACGCAGTATTTT. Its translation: CASSQELPFRDTQYF.

Here the CDR3 reads CASIARSEAFF. For the CDR3, the DNA is TGTGCCAGCATCGCGAGGAGCGAAGCTTTCTTT. The chain uses TRBV6-5 and TRBJ1-1; D is uncertain. Trimming pared 7 bases from V and 8 bases from J, leaving 11 bases between. This CDR3 contains 11 residues. Germline V gene lookup returns CDR1 MNHEY and CDR2 SVGAGI.

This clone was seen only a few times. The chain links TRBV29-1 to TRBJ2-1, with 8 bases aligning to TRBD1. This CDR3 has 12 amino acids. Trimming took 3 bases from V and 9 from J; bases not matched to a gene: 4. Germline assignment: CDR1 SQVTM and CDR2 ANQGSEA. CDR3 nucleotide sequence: TGCAGCGTTGATATGACAGGGGTTGAGCAGTTCTTC. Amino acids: CSVDMTGVEQFF.

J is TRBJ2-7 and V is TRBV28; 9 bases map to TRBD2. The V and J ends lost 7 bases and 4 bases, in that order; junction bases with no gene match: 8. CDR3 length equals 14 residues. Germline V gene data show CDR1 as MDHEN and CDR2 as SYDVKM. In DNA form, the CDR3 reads TGTGCCAGCAATAGAGCGGGGGGCCGGTACGAGCAGTACTTC. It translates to CASNRAGGRYEQYF.